The clone carrying this T cell receptor beta chain was seen repeatedly, ten times or more. This CDR3 is built from 15 residues. CDR1 and CDR2 (germline): MDHEN, SYDVKM. The junction had 9 bases not matched to a gene; V was cut back by 5 bases and J by 2 bases. For TCR beta, libraries came from iRepertoire HTBI primers and Arm-PCR of CDR3 regions. TCRdb reprocessed the multiplex PCR reads via MiXCR and lists one record per CDR3 protein. The sample includes around 450,000 distinct CDR3 sequences, more than 13% of them seen just once. This sample was included in a study of regulatory T cells in long-lasting Graves disease. Indicated time point: newly diagnosed GD, antithyroid drugs for less than 3 months. PBMCs provided the RNA from which the TCR library was made. The data were also submitted as part of a second study, on T cells in Graves' hyperthyroidism and ophthalmopathy. In that study: Newly diagnosed hyperthyroidism, duration under 2 months, in patients aged 18 to 65.

The sample here was peripheral blood mononuclear cells (PBMCs), taken at new diagnosis, from a patient treated with antithyroid drugs. The receptor's source is a woman aged 30 to 39 with Graves disease. The chain couples TRBV28 to TRBJ2-7, with 7 nucleotides matching TRBD2. CDR3 amino acids: CASSGSGTNTYEQYF. The CDR3 nucleotides are TGTGCCAGCAGTGGGTCCGGGACTAACACCTACGAGCAGTACTTC. The variable domain in full, with the rest retrieved from reference TRBV28 and TRBJ2-7, is DVKVTQSSRYLVKRTGEKVFLECVQDMDHENMFWYRQDPGLGLRLIYFSYDVKMKEKGDIPEGYSVSREKKERFSLILESASTNQTSMYLCASSGSGTNTYEQYFGPGTRLTVT.